Listed below are T cell receptor beta chains from one sample, sequenced in a study of PD-1 blockade in classical Hodgkin lymphoma. TCRdb's copy holds only in-frame clones and misses some; the assay was immunoSEQ multiplex PCR. The sample carries roughly 140,000 clones, 78% recorded once. Sequenced here: peripheral blood mononuclear cells (PBMCs), sampled before the second cycle of nivolumab. All receptors come from a human donor with classical Hodgkin lymphoma. Each CDR3 is given with its conserved first and last residue. D genes are given only for firm matches. Clone size is not always given. Where it is, it says once, few, many or a class for expanded clones.

D | J | size | V | CDR3 | DNA
TRBD1 | TRBJ2-6 | . | TRBV10-3 | CAISLRDRGSPGANVLTF | TGTGCCATCAGTCTCCGGGACAGGGGGAGTCCTGGGGCCAACGTCCTGACTTTC
. | TRBJ2-5 | . | TRBV7-2 | CASSSSGGSETQYF | TGTGCCAGCAGCTCTAGTGGAGGGTCTGAGACCCAGTACTTC
. | TRBJ1-2 | . | TRBV10-3 | CAISEFAANGYTF | TGTGCCATCAGTGAGTTCGCGGCCAATGGCTACACCTTC
. | TRBJ2-1 | . | TRBV30 | CAWSLDYNEQFF | TGTGCCTGGAGTTTGGACTACAATGAGCAGTTCTTC
TRBD1 | TRBJ2-3 | . | TRBV10-3 | CAIRPGQSSDTQYF | TGTGCCATCAGGCCGGGACAGAGCTCAGATACGCAGTATTTT
. | TRBJ2-6 | . | TRBV11-2 | CASSLGQSYLSGANVLTF | TGTGCCAGCAGCTTGGGTCAGTCTTACCTCTCTGGGGCCAACGTCCTGACTTTC
. | TRBJ1-5 | . | TRBV19 | CATRGRASRGQPQHF | TGTGCCACGAGAGGTCGGGCCTCCCGGGGGCAGCCCCAGCATTTT
. | TRBJ1-2 | . | TRBV5-1 | CASSLGLTNGYTF | TGCGCCAGCAGCTTGGGGTTGACAAATGGCTACACCTTC
. | TRBJ2-4 | . | TRBV6-6 | CASTVRGPGVNIQYF | TGTGCCAGCACTGTCAGAGGCCCGGGGGTTAACATTCAGTACTTC
TRBD2 | TRBJ2-3 | . | TRBV11-2 | CASSWDYSDTQYF | TGTGCCAGCAGCTGGGACTACTCAGATACGCAGTATTTT
TRBD2 | TRBJ2-2 | . | TRBV19 | CASSGGGYPGELFF | TGTGCCAGTAGTGGGGGGGGTTACCCCGGGGAGCTGTTTTTT
. | TRBJ2-2 | . | TRBV7-2 | CASSSISTLTGELFF | TGTGCCAGCAGCTCTATTAGTACGTTAACCGGGGAGCTGTTTTTT
. | TRBJ1-2 | . | TRBV6-4 | CASSDSSFGDVKSYTF | TGTGCCAGCAGTGACTCGAGTTTCGGGGACGTAAAGAGCTACACCTTC
TRBD2 | TRBJ2-5 | few | TRBV18 | CASSPAGVGETQYF | TGTGCCAGCTCACCCGCGGGGGTCGGAGAGACCCAGTACTTC
TRBD2 | TRBJ2-7 | . | TRBV5-1 | CASSPLLPGLAGGSSYEQYF | TGCGCCAGCAGCCCGCTCCTTCCGGGACTAGCGGGGGGAAGCTCCTACGAGCAGTACTTC
. | TRBJ2-5 | . | TRBV6-5 | CASSRHGQETQYF | TGTGCCAGCAGTAGACACGGGCAAGAGACCCAGTACTTC
. | TRBJ1-6 | . | TRBV27 | CASSFRGFNSPLHF | TGTGCCAGCAGTTTTAGGGGGTTCAATTCACCCCTCCACTTT
. | TRBJ2-3 | . | TRBV7-2 | CASSLSRADTQYF | TGTGCCAGCAGCCTATCCAGGGCAGATACGCAGTATTTT
. | TRBJ1-1 | . | TRBV5-1 | CASSLAGGYTEAFF | TGCGCCAGCAGCTTGGCCGGTGGCTACACTGAAGCTTTCTTT
TRBD2 | TRBJ2-7 | . | TRBV6-5 | CASRGGGVSYEQYF | TGTGCCAGCAGGGGCGGGGGGGTTTCCTACGAGCAGTACTTC
TRBD2 | TRBJ2-7 | . | TRBV7-2 | CASSLLAGGSYEQYF | TGTGCCAGCAGCTTGCTAGCGGGGGGTTCCTACGAGCAGTACTTC
. | TRBJ1-1 | . | TRBV27 | CASRGPWGDINTEAFF | TGTGCCAGCAGGGGCCCATGGGGGGACATAAACACTGAAGCTTTCTTT
. | TRBJ2-2 | . | TRBV11-3 | CASSLLGTGELFF | TGTGCCAGCAGCTTGCTTGGCACCGGGGAGCTGTTTTTT
. | TRBJ2-3 | . | TRBV9 | CASSVGGTSGRGQYF | TGTGCCAGCAGCGTAGGAGGTACTTCGGGGCGTGGGCAGTATTTT
. | TRBJ2-3 | . | TRBV5-4 | CASSSGGTDTQYF | TGTGCCAGCAGCTCTGGGGGCACAGATACGCAGTATTTT
. | TRBJ1-2 | . | TRBV6-6 | CASSPGGDSNYGYTF | TGTGCCAGCAGCCCGGGCGGAGACAGTAACTATGGCTACACCTTC
. | TRBJ2-3 | . | TRBV10-3 | CAISEQAGSTDTQYF | TGTGCCATCAGTGAGCAGGCAGGGAGCACAGATACGCAGTATTTT
. | TRBJ1-5 | . | TRBV19 | CASSMPRGAGRNQPQHF | TGTGCCAGTAGTATGCCCCGGGGGGCTGGGCGCAATCAGCCCCAGCATTTT